One sample yielded the 29 T cell receptor beta chains listed below, sequenced in a study of cytomegalovirus exposure and HLA in healthy donors. The PCR was carried out with 60 Vbeta primers and 13 Jbeta primers. Sequencing used immunoSEQ multiplex PCR; TCRdb keeps in-frame clones, though not all of them. This sample has around 130,000 clones, with roughly four fifths found just once. Material: PBMCs. These receptors originate from a man aged 35-49 years in good health and CMV-seronegative.

The CDR3 sequence is CASSYRSGGYGQPQHF. As DNA, the CDR3 is TGTGCCAGCAGCTACCGATCAGGGGGCTATGGGCAGCCCCAGCATTTT. J is TRBJ1-5 and V is TRBV7-2; 8 nucleotides agree with TRBD1. J was trimmed by 7 bases and V by 4 bases; bases with no gene match: 12. The V gene's germline CDR1 is SGHTA and CDR2 FQGNSA. The CDR3 extends over 16 amino acids.

The chain combines TRBV4-3 with TRBJ2-2; TRBD2 matches at 8 bases. Trimming at V came to 1 base and at J to 0 bases, leaving 4 bases not matched to a gene. This CDR3 has 17 amino acids. In germline, CDR1 is LGHNA, CDR2 YSLEER. DNA of the CDR3: TGCGCCAGCAGCCAAGGGGCGGGGGGCGCGAACACCGGGGAGCTGTTTTTT. Its protein is CASSQGAGGANTGELFF.

This clone occurred once. The sample has other DNA sequences that encode this CDR3 too. This rearrangement joins TRBV19 to TRBJ1-5; D not certain. There are 13 residues in the CDR3. Germline CDR1 LNHDA, CDR2 SQIVND (reference sequence). V gave up 3 bases and J gave up 3 bases, with 6 bases separating them. The CDR3 coding sequence is TGTGCCAGTAGTATCACATACAATCAGCCCCAGCATTTT. It encodes CASSITYNQPQHF.

V gene TRBV6-1 combines with J gene TRBJ2-7; 9 nucleotides agree with TRBD2. The CDR3 loop spans 16 amino acids. Unmatched junction bases numbered 9, after V lost 4 bases and J lost 2 bases. Germline V lookup: CDR1 MNHNS, CDR2 SASEGT. CDR3 DNA sequence: TGTGCCAGCAGTGGGGTAGCGGGGGAAAACACCTACGAGCAGTACTTC. It encodes CASSGVAGENTYEQYF.

This clone was seen once. This rearrangement joins TRBV9 to TRBJ2-2; perhaps TRBD2 as D (5 bases). The CDR3 is made up of 16 amino acids. V lost 0 bases and J 3 bases, leaving 12 bases between the germline ends. The germline V gene has CDR1 SGDLS and CDR2 YYNGEE. CDR3 nucleotide sequence: TGTGCCAGCAGCGTAGGGTCTAGCCGATACACCGGGGAGCTGTTTTTT. This sequence encodes CASSVGSSRYTGELFF.

The chain couples TRBV6-1 to TRBJ1-1; D is uncertain. The V gene's germline CDR1 is MNHNS and CDR2 SASEGT. The length of the CDR3 is 14 residues. Trimming cost V 1 base and J 6 bases, with 12 bases left between them. This CDR3 reads CASSEGVWAAEAFF. Written as DNA, the CDR3 is TGTGCCAGCAGTGAAGGAGTCTGGGCTGCTGAAGCTTTCTTT.

The J gene is TRBJ2-1, the V gene TRBV9; unclear D gene. CDR1 is SGDLS, CDR2 YYNGEE, per germline. V was pared by 0 bases and J by 5 bases, with 12 bases between. This CDR3 comprises 15 residues. The CDR3 protein is CASSVVGSSDNEQFF. In nucleotides, the CDR3 is TGTGCCAGCAGCGTAGTTGGTAGTAGTGACAATGAGCAGTTCTTC.

The V and J genes are TRBV7-2 and TRBJ1-2; D is unresolved. The V gene lost 2 bases and the J gene lost 4 bases, with 11 bases spanning the gap. This CDR3 is built from 14 residues. Germline CDR1 SGHTA, CDR2 FQGNSA. CDR3 sequence reads: CASSLSRESYGYTF. CDR3 coding DNA: TGTGCCAGCAGCTTAAGTAGGGAGAGCTATGGCTACACCTTC.

The J gene is TRBJ2-5, the V gene TRBV23-1; no definite D call. TRBV23-1 is identified as an open reading frame with a role that is uncertain. Trimming removed 2 bases from V and 5 bases from J, with 12 bases in between. The CDR3 spans 14 residues. For the CDR3, the DNA is TGCGCCAGCAGTCAAGTCGCCAGGTGGGAGACCCAGTACTTC. As protein: CASSQVARWETQYF.

The rearrangement links TRBV19 to TRBJ1-3; D possibly corresponds to TRBD1 (5 bases). V gave up 6 bases and J gave up 0 bases, with 12 bases separating them. Looked up from germline, CDR1 is LNHDA and CDR2 is SQIVND (reference sequence). The CDR3 has 15 residues. In DNA form, the CDR3 reads TGTGCCAGTAGACCCGACAGATACTCTGGAAACACCATATATTTT. The encoded protein is CASRPDRYSGNTIYF.

This sequence joins TRBV29-1 and TRBJ1-2, with 7 nucleotides matching TRBD1. V was pared by 4 bases and J by 14 bases, with 7 bases of the junction left unmatched. CDR1 is SQVTM and CDR2 is ANQGSEA in the germline V gene. This CDR3 region has 10 residues. CDR3: CSVADRVRTF. CDR3 sequence (DNA): TGCAGCGTTGCCGACAGGGTCAGGACCTTC.

This clone was observed a single time. The CDR3 bases are TGTGCCAGCAGTTACAGAACCGGGACAGACCCCCCCGAGCAGTACTTC. Its protein product is CASSYRTGTDPPEQYF. V and J are TRBV6-6 and TRBJ2-7; TRBD1 aligns across 7 bases. The CDR3 loop spans 16 amino acids. Losses at the gene ends were 2 bases for V and 6 bases for J; bases not matched to a gene: 13. Germline V gene data show CDR1 as MNHNY and CDR2 as SVGAGI (reference sequence).

This chain's CDR3 is CASSESRGGGLTGELFF. CDR3 nucleotides: TGCGCCAGCAGTGAGAGCAGAGGGGGGGGTCTCACCGGGGAGCTGTTTTTT. This sequence joins TRBV10-1 and TRBJ2-2, with a weak D call TRBD2 (7 bases). V was cut by 2 bases and J by 4 bases, with 17 bases left in between. This CDR3 region has 17 residues. Germline CDR1 and CDR2: WNHNN and SYGVQD (reference sequence).

This clone was counted only a few times. Other DNA sequences in this specimen translate into the identical CDR3. The CDR3 protein is CASSLDRINSPLHF. DNA of the CDR3: TGTGCCAGCTCATTGGACAGGATTAATTCACCCCTCCACTTT. This chain connects TRBV18 to TRBJ1-6, with TRBD1 matching over 7 bases. The germline V gene has CDR1 KGHSH and CDR2 LQKENI. The junction had 4 bases not matched to a gene; V was cut back by 5 bases and J by 6 bases. The CDR3 runs to 14 residues.

The chain combines TRBV4-2 with TRBJ1-2; D gene uncertain. V was shortened by 4 bases and J by 0 bases, with 12 bases between the two germline ends. Germline V lookup: CDR1 LGHNA, CDR2 YNFKEQ. The CDR3 is 15 residues long. DNA of the CDR3: TGTGCCAGCAGCCGCGGCGTCGACGCTAACTATGGCTACACCTTC. Translation: CASSRGVDANYGYTF.

The chain combines TRBV19 with TRBJ1-6, with D perhaps matching TRBD1 (6 bases). The CDR3 totals 15 residues. V shed 8 bases and J shed 8 bases, with 19 bases lying between them. The germline gives CDR1 LNHDA, CDR2 SQIVND (reference sequence). This CDR3 is CASGGARGNHSPLHF. CDR3 sequence (DNA): TGTGCCAGTGGGGGGGCGAGGGGAAATCATTCACCCCTCCACTTT.

The chain uses TRBV19 and TRBJ2-7; D is perhaps TRBD1 (6 bases). Germline V lookup: CDR1 LNHDA, CDR2 SQIVND (reference sequence). The CDR3 has 15 amino acids. Trimming left V 3 bases short and J 3 bases short, with 15 bases between. The DNA of the CDR3 is TGTGCCAGTAGTATTTCGCGATCCAGGGGCTACGAGCAGTACTTC. Residues: CASSISRSRGYEQYF.

This chain uses TRBV28 with TRBJ1-4; perhaps TRBD1 as D (5 bases). This CDR3 is 17 amino acids long. V lost 6 bases and J lost 5, with 22 bases in between. Germline loops: CDR1 MDHEN, CDR2 SYDVKM. CDR3 DNA sequence: TGTGCCAGCAGCCTCGGGGCGGGGTCCCTTCTGAATGAAAAACTGTTTTTT. It encodes CASSLGAGSLLNEKLFF.

This sequence joins TRBV7-6 and TRBJ2-2; 7 bases map to TRBD2. The germline V gene encodes CDR1 SGHVS and CDR2 FNYEAQ. The trim removed 1 base at V and 6 bases at J, leaving 14 bases unmatched. The CDR3 totals 18 residues. CDR3 coding DNA: TGTGCCAGCAGCTTAGACCCCTTTATCTGGGGGGGATCCGGGGAGCTGTTTTTT. This codes for CASSLDPFIWGGSGELFF. Full variable domain (rest looked up from reference TRBV7-6 and TRBJ2-2): GAGVSQSPRYKVTKRGQDVALRCDPISGHVSLYWYRQALGQGPEFLTYFNYEAQQDKSGLPNDRFSAERPEGSISTLTIQRTEQRDSAMYRCASSLDPFIWGGSGELFFGEGSRLTVL.

The chain links TRBV4-2 to TRBJ2-1; 9 bases map to TRBD2. Germline assignment: CDR1 LGHNA and CDR2 YNFKEQ. The CDR3 has 19 amino acids. J gave up 5 bases and V 2 bases, and 16 bases lay outside the gene matches. The CDR3 is CASSQQWSPGASGNNEQFF. CDR3 coding DNA: TGTGCCAGCAGCCAACAATGGTCCCCGGGTGCTAGCGGGAACAATGAGCAGTTCTTC.

CDR3 residues: CASIGTGGSEKLFF. The CDR3 DNA reads TGTGCCAGTATCGGGACAGGGGGCAGTGAAAAACTGTTTTTT. V usage is TRBV19 and J usage is TRBJ1-4; 12 positions agree with TRBD1. The length of the CDR3 is 14 residues. The junction had 4 bases not matched to a gene; V was cut back by 7 bases and J by 7 bases. CDR1 is LNHDA and CDR2 is SQIVND in the germline V gene (reference sequence).

The CDR3 is CASSFRGGATDTQYF. In DNA form, the CDR3 reads TGCGCCAGCAGCTTCCGGGGGGGCGCCACAGATACGCAGTATTTT. This chain links TRBV5-1 with TRBJ2-3, with 8 bases aligning to TRBD2. Germline V lookup: CDR1 SGHRS, CDR2 YFSETQ. Trimming took 2 bases from V and 2 from J; bases not matched to a gene: 4. There are 15 residues in the CDR3.

This chain links TRBV9 with TRBJ1-6; D not certain. This CDR3 has 13 residues. From germline, CDR1 is SGDLS and CDR2 YYNGEE. V shed 0 bases and J shed 8 bases, with 6 bases lying between them. The CDR3 bases are TGTGCCAGCAGCGTAGATCCTTATTCACCCCTCCACTTT. Amino acid sequence: CASSVDPYSPLHF.

The J gene is TRBJ1-4, the V gene TRBV19, with TRBD1 as a possible D gene (5 bases). This CDR3 is 15 amino acids long. Germline assignment: CDR1 LNHDA and CDR2 SQIVND (reference sequence). V was pared by 5 bases and J by 8 bases, with 18 bases between. The CDR3 region is CASSPGWAGNEKLFF. The CDR3, as DNA: TGTGCCAGTAGTCCTGGTTGGGCAGGGAACGAAAAACTGTTTTTT.

In nucleotides, the CDR3 is TGTGCCAGCAGCTTAGATTCCCCAGCGGGCTACAATGAGCAGTTCTTC. Translated: CASSLDSPAGYNEQFF. The chain employs TRBV11-2 and TRBJ2-1; D is perhaps TRBD2 (6 bases). V was clipped by 0 bases and J by 3 bases, with 12 bases between them. Germline V gene lookup returns CDR1 SGHAT and CDR2 FQNNGV. The CDR3 is 16 amino acids.

This clone occurred once. CDR3 protein: CASRGAGTNEKLFF. DNA of the CDR3: TGTGCCAGCAGGGGGGCGGGAACTAATGAAAAACTGTTTTTT. The chain is built from TRBV27 and TRBJ1-4, with D possibly matching TRBD1 (6 bases). Trimming took off 6 bases at V and 1 base at J, with 9 bases between the two ends. CDR1 and CDR2 from the germline V gene are MNHEY and SMNVEV (reference sequence). CDR3 length: 14 amino acids.

This clone is labeled medium-sized (0.01 to 0.1%). The DNA of the CDR3 is TGTGCCAGCAGCGTATTCCAGGGTGATTACGAGCAGTACTTC. Translating gives CASSVFQGDYEQYF. The chain has TRBV9 and TRBJ2-7; a weak D match, TRBD1 (5 bases). The CDR3 has 14 residues. V was clipped by 1 base and J by 4 bases, with 12 bases between them. The germline V gene encodes CDR1 SGDLS and CDR2 YYNGEE.

The chain links TRBV27 to TRBJ2-7; the D is unclear. The CDR3 runs 11 residues. Deletions cut 8 bases from V and 4 bases from J, with 9 bases between. Germline-derived CDR1 and CDR2 are MNHEY and SMNVEV (reference sequence). The CDR3 nucleotides read TGTGCCAGCGGAACGGGTTACGAGCAGTACTTC. It translates to CASGTGYEQYF.

The chain combines TRBV9 with TRBJ2-5; 9 bases line up with TRBD1. The CDR3 is 14 amino acids. V trimming: 4 bases; J trimming: 5 bases; junction bases outside the gene matches: 6. The V gene's germline CDR1 is SGDLS and CDR2 YYNGEE. The CDR3 region is CASSLGTGKETQYF. Here the CDR3 DNA reads TGTGCCAGCAGCTTGGGGACAGGGAAGGAGACCCAGTACTTC.